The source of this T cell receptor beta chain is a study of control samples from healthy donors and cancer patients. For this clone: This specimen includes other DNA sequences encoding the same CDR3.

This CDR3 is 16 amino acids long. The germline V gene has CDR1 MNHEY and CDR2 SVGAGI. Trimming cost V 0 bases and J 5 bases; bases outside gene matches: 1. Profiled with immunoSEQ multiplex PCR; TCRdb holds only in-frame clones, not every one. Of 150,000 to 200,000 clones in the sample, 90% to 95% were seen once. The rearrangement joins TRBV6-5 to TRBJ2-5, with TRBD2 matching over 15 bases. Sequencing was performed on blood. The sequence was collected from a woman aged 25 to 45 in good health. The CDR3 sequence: CASSYSGLAGGETQYF. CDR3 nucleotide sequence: TGTGCCAGCAGTTACTCCGGACTAGCGGGAGGGGAGACCCAGTACTTC.